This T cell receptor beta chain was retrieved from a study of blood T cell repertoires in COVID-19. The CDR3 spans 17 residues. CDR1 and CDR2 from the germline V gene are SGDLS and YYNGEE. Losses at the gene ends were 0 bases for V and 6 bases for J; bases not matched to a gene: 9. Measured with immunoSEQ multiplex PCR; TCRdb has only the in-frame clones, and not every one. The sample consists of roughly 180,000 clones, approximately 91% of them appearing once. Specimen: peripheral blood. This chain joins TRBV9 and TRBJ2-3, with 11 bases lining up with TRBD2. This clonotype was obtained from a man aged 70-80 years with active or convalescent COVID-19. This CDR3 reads CASSVVDSGRASDTQYF. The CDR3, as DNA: TGTGCCAGCAGCGTAGTGGATAGCGGGAGGGCCTCGGATACGCAGTATTTT.